A selection of T cell receptor beta chains follows, all from one sample in a study of radiation and T cells in renal cell carcinoma. Only in-frame clones appear in the TCRdb table, and some are missing; sequencing was by immunoSEQ multiplex PCR. The sample lists 75,000 to 90,000 clones, about 88% seen once, with about 6% in the top ten. This sample comprised blood, obtained from a patient whose treatment included radiotherapy and nephrectomy. These receptors were obtained from a woman aged 70-85 years with renal cell carcinoma. Each CDR3 is given with its conserved first and last residue. D genes are given only for firm matches. Size tells how often a clone was seen (once, few, many) or the class of an expanded clone, and some rows leave it out.

J gene,clone size,V gene,D gene,CDR3 DNA,CDR3 protein
TRBJ1-1,once,TRBV6-6,NA,TGTGCCAGCAGTTACTCCTCAGGGACCACTGAAGCTTTCTTT,CASSYSSGTTEAFF
TRBJ2-7,NA,TRBV2,TRBD2,TGTGCCAGCAGTGAATTCCCCTTTAGCGGGACCTACGAGCAGTACTTC,CASSEFPFSGTYEQYF
TRBJ2-7,NA,TRBV28,NA,TGTGCCAGCAGTCCCACCCGCGGGACAGCGATCTCCTACGAGCAGTACTTC,CASSPTRGTAISYEQYF
TRBJ2-1,few,TRBV6-5,NA,TGTGCCAGCAGTTCTTTCGGACAGCTGAATGAGCAGTTCTTC,CASSSFGQLNEQFF
TRBJ2-1,NA,TRBV28,NA,TGTGCCAGCCAAGTTAGGGATGAGCAGTTCTTC,CASQVRDEQFF
TRBJ1-2,NA,TRBV30,NA,TGTGCCTGGAGTCCCCACCAGCGTGGCTATGGCTACACCTTC,CAWSPHQRGYGYTF
TRBJ1-6,NA,TRBV7-8,NA,TGTGCCAGCAGCTTAGAAGGCAGGAGTTCACCCCTCCACTTT,CASSLEGRSSPLHF
TRBJ1-2,NA,TRBV2,TRBD1,TGTGCCAGCAGAGTAGACAGGGGGCGGGACTATGGCTACACCTTC,CASRVDRGRDYGYTF
TRBJ2-7,NA,TRBV19,TRBD2,TGTGCCGGGACTAGCGGGGTGAGCTCCTACGAGCAGTACTTC,CAGTSGVSSYEQYF
TRBJ2-5,NA,TRBV18,NA,TGTGCCAGCTCACCGGAAGAGACCCAGTACTTC,CASSPEETQYF
TRBJ1-3,NA,TRBV9,NA,TGTGCCAGCAGCGTAGTCCCCTCTGGAAACACCATATATTTT,CASSVVPSGNTIYF
TRBJ2-1,NA,TRBV10-3,TRBD2,TGTGCCATCAGTGAGAGACTAGCGGGGGGGCACAATGAGCAGTTCTTC,CAISERLAGGHNEQFF
TRBJ2-3,NA,TRBV28,NA,TGTGCCAGCAGTTTAACGTACAACCGGGGAGATACGCAGTATTTT,CASSLTYNRGDTQYF
TRBJ2-7,NA,TRBV10-3,TRBD2,TGTGCCACTTGGACTAGCGGGGTGTACGAGCAGTACTTC,CATWTSGVYEQYF
TRBJ2-1,NA,TRBV25-1,NA,TGTGCCAGCAGTGAATATGTTAGCTACAATGAGCAGTTCTTC,CASSEYVSYNEQFF
TRBJ1-2,NA,TRBV28,NA,TGTGCCAGCAGTCGACCCCCGGGAGGCTACACCTTC,CASSRPPGGYTF